What follows is one TCR beta chain and its context. No base quality information exists; no much larger clone differs at one position. The record originates from a study of graft-versus-host responses after intestinal transplantation (dated by TCRdb to the early 2020s). In terms of the full investigation: Recipients received multivisceral, liver-intestinal, or isolated intestinal transplants. Every recipient was given anti-thymocyte globulin induction, then maintenance tacrolimus and steroids for 3 to 4 years. After intestinal transplantation, graft-versus-host and host-versus-graft alloreactive T cell clones in the graft, circulation and bone marrow were tracked using bulk TCR-beta CDR3 sequencing. Alloreactive clones were identified by sequencing pre-transplant mixed lymphocyte reaction products and comparing these products with unstimulated pre-transplant donor and recipient T cells. Of the roughly 23 intestinal transplant recipients enrolled in the cohort, one of whom was a retransplant, a few patients without pretransplant specimens were excluded. A peak of at least 4% donor T cells among recipient peripheral blood mononuclear cells was the definition used for donor T cell macrochimerism. Samples from a few later patients were sequenced in-house on an Illumina MiSeq with MiXCR processing rather than by the commercial service.

To prepare the library, the immunoSEQ multiplex PCR assay was applied. For most patients, genomic DNA was isolated with the Qiagen DNeasy Blood and Tissue Kit and sent frozen to Adaptive Biotechnologies for TCR sequencing. For most patients, genomic DNA was subjected to high-throughput TCR-beta CDR3 sequencing by Adaptive Biotechnologies. Concerning the study's data processing: Adaptive's ImmunoSEQ software supplied the TCR sequencing data for around 19 patients, while MiXCR and VDJtools were used to process three other patients. To correct CD4 versus CD8 sorting errors, any sequence found in both subsets at a frequency ratio below 5:1 was removed. CDR3 nucleotide sequences shared between donor and recipient were removed because the origin of such sequences could not be assigned. To be classed as alloreactive, a clone needed at least 2-fold expansion over unstimulated cells and a minimum CFSE-low frequency of 0.002% (template counts) or 0.001% (read counts). Mappable clones were those detected in sequenced pre-transplant spleen, lymph node, or MLR CFSE-low populations of the donor or recipient. The cumulative frequency of alloreactive clones was calculated as a percentage of all sequences, weighted by copy number. Imported from immuneACCESS, the table was reduced by TCRdb to in-frame sequences with V and J called. These copies leave out some clones; in studies compared against another copy, an unresolved V gene accounts for under half, and the cause of the remainder is not known. That table supplies the V and J calls and clone size; D and trimming were determined from the DNA. The sample table holds 8,000 or so clones, of which around 30% were seen once. Around 1.9% of the sample belongs to the ten largest clones.

The study at large found these results: Peak levels of circulating GvH clones were associated with declines in HvG clones early after transplant. The relatively low number and heterogeneity of intestinal transplant patients limited the conclusions. High GvH to HvG T cell clonal ratios were observed in the allografts of patients with donor T cell macrochimerism. GvH clones turned up in recipient bone marrow, with some appearing earlier in ileal mucosa or blood, a pattern consistent with an intestinal mucosal origin.

Measured from the cysteine to the phenylalanine, the CDR3 is 20 residues long. The read is trimmed to its CDR3 DNA, 60 bases read in frame from base 1. According to the germline V gene, CDR1 reads MGHRA and CDR2 reads YSYEKL. V and J are trimmed by 0 bases and 4 bases, and the gene matches miss 18 bases of the junction. This sample's time point label indicates: cells obtained before transplantation from donor or recipient. In mixed lymphocyte reactions, some 200,000 CFSE-labeled pre-transplant responders were plated with some 200,000 irradiated violet-dye-labeled stimulators and cultured for over five days. Proliferating CD3+CD4+CFSE-low and CD3+CD8+CFSE-low responder cells were FACS-sorted on a BD Influx sorter after the mixed lymphocyte reaction.

The TCR originated in a human patient who received an intestinal transplant. The specimen was alloreactive CD8+ T cells from a mixed lymphocyte reaction culture, collected before intestinal transplant. Reading the label with the study, this specimen's cell subset or site is: CFSE-low proliferating T cells sorted from roughly six-day pre-transplant mixed lymphocyte reaction (GvH or HvG direction). The rearrangement combines TRBV4-1 with TRBJ1-1; the junction holds 9 bases that match TRBD1. CDR3 sequence: CASSQDPYRGHVRVRTEAFF. The DNA reads TGCGCCAGCAGCCAAGATCCGTACAGGGGGCATGTCAGAGTACGCACTGAAGCTTTCTTT.